The clone carrying this T cell receptor (beta chain) was found a few times. Each of the CD4+ naive, central memory, regulatory and stem cell-like memory populations was sorted via CD45RO/CCR7/CD25/CD127/CD95/CD27. The CDR3 runs 12 residues. Per germline, CDR1 MNHNY and CDR2 SVGAGI (reference sequence). V shed 10 bases, J shed 5 bases, and the junction held 3 bases outside the gene matches. The data belong to a study of beta chain features in type 1 diabetes. The sequenced template was cDNA made from the entire isolated RNA. Sequenced by immunoSEQ multiplex PCR; TCRdb stores in-frame clones only, minus some. The data hold 310,000 or so clones, with under 8.5% observed a single time.

Input material: central memory CD4+ T cells from blood. The TCR was taken from a woman between 18 and 29 years old in good health. The genes are TRBV6-6 and TRBJ2-7; 12 nucleotides agree with TRBD2. CDR3 sequence (DNA): TGTGCCATCCGGACTAGCGGGAACGAGCAGTACTTC. This sequence encodes CAIRTSGNEQYF.